This entry lists 17 T cell receptor beta chains sequenced from one sample in a study of molecular identifiers for immune sequencing clone quantification. In TCRdb, the PCR reads were re-called with MiXCR into one record per CDR3 protein. The sample lists 300,000 to 400,000 distinct CDR3 sequences, around a fifth occurring once. The source material was naive CD8+ T cells from blood, with Jurkat cell RNA spiked in. Subset specified: FACS-sorted CD8+CD4-CCR7+CD45RA+ naive T cells. The receptors originated from a human donor in good health. Some libraries in this study had Jurkat cell RNA spiked in.

This chain connects TRBV4-1 to TRBJ2-7; possible D gene TRBD1, 6 bases. The CDR3 is 16 amino acids. Trimming pared 1 base from V and 0 bases from J, leaving 13 bases between. Per germline, CDR1 MGHRA and CDR2 YSYEKL. The CDR3 sequence is CASSQVSGVYSYEQYF. The CDR3 bases are TGCGCCAGCAGCCAAGTCTCAGGGGTCTACTCCTACGAGCAGTACTTC.

At least ten counts were recorded for this clonotype. The V call is TRBV12-3 or TRBV12-4, the J call TRBJ1-1, with TRBD1 identical over 8 bases. After removal of 2 bases from V and 3 bases from J, the junction contained 5 bases not matched to a gene. This CDR3 spans 15 amino acids. The CDR3 sequence is CASSLSTGAYTEAFF. The CDR3 nucleotides are TGTGCCAGCAGTTTATCGACAGGGGCTTACACTGAAGCTTTCTTT.

As to this clonotype: This may stem from a read error, because a much larger clone lies one nucleotide away. The CDR3 does not close with the conserved phenylalanine or tryptophan, likely indicating a read error. J is TRBJ1-1 and V is TRBV20-1; maybe TRBD1 (6 bases). V shed 4 bases and J shed 5 bases, with 14 bases lying between them. CDR1 and CDR2 from the germline V gene are DFQATT and SNEGSKA (reference sequence). The CDR3 totals 13 residues. This chain's CDR3 is CSAKPRGRTEAFL. For the CDR3, the DNA is TGCAGTGCTAAACCCAGGGGTCGAACTGAAGCTTTCCTT.

This clonotype was observed at least ten times. The V gene is TRBV7-3, the J gene TRBJ1-1; TRBD1 matches 7 bases. Trimming cost V 2 bases and J 4 bases; bases outside gene matches: 1. CDR1 and CDR2 from the germline V gene are SGHTA and FQGTGA. CDR3 size: 13 residues. The DNA of the CDR3 is TGTGCCAGCAGCTTACCAGGGGGCACTGAAGCTTTCTTT. Its protein product is CASSLPGGTEAFF.

This clonotype was detected a few times. A single base separates this from a much larger clone, so it may be a read error. The chain links TRBV7-6 to TRBJ2-1; 7 bases match TRBD2. Trimming cost V 1 base and J 5 bases; bases outside gene matches: 11. The CDR3 is 17 residues long. CDR1 and CDR2 from the germline V gene are SGHVS and FNYEAQ. CDR3 coding DNA: TGTGCCAGCAGCTTAGATACTGGCGGGAGACTTGACAATGAGCAGTTCTTC. Translated: CASSLDTGGRLDNEQFF.

This clonotype has ten or more counts. V and J are TRBV4-3 and TRBJ2-5, with no clear D. With 2 bases removed from V and 0 bases from J, the gap between germline ends came to 4 bases. The germline V gene has CDR1 LGHNA and CDR2 YSLEER. This CDR3 has 13 residues. The CDR3 here is CASSQTDQETQYF. Here the CDR3 DNA reads TGCGCCAGCAGCCAAACCGACCAAGAGACCCAGTACTTC.

This clonotype was found a few times. V gene TRBV11-2 combines with J gene TRBJ2-3, with D unresolved. The CDR3 is 14 residues long. From germline, CDR1 is SGHAT and CDR2 FQNNGV. Trimming removed 8 bases at V and 3 bases at J, with 15 bases between. CDR3: CASSPEAATDTQYF. CDR3 bases: TGTGCCAGCTCGCCCGAGGCGGCGACAGATACGCAGTATTTT.

The J gene is TRBJ2-1, the V gene TRBV20-1, with 12 positions matching TRBD2. With V trimmed by 0 bases and J by 1 base, 10 bases remained unmatched. CDR3 length: 19 residues. Germline V gene sequence: CDR1 DFQATT, CDR2 SNEGSKA (reference sequence). The CDR3: CSAREPLAGGPGSYNEQFF. The DNA of the CDR3 is TGCAGTGCTAGAGAACCGCTAGCGGGAGGGCCTGGTTCCTACAATGAGCAGTTCTTC.

About this clonotype: A much larger clone lies a single base off, so this may be a read error. The chain couples TRBV19 to TRBJ2-3; D uncertain. The germline CDR1 and CDR2 sequences are LNHDA and SQIVND (reference sequence). The V end was cut by 3 bases, the J end by 1 base, with 14 bases between. The CDR3 sequence is 16 residues long. The CDR3 loop reads CASSIAEGPGTDTQYF. CDR3 nucleotide sequence: TGTGCCAGTAGTATTGCGGAAGGGCCAGGCACAGATACGCAGTATTTT.

Details on this clonotype: A single base separates this from a much larger clone, so it may be a read error. The chain has TRBV11-2 and TRBJ1-4; D call uncertain. The CDR3 is 14 amino acids. CDR1 and CDR2 from the germline V gene are SGHAT and FQNNGV. Trimming took off 8 bases at V and 8 bases at J, with 18 bases between the two ends. CDR3 protein: CASGLYKGSEKLFF. CDR3 in DNA: TGTGCCAGCGGCCTTTATAAGGGAAGCGAAAAACTGTTTTTT.

This clonotype has at least ten counts. V and J are TRBV4-3 and TRBJ1-2, with TRBD1 identical over 7 bases. Trimming cost V 2 bases and J 3 bases; bases outside gene matches: 3. In germline, CDR1 is LGHNA, CDR2 YSLEER. CDR3 length equals 14 residues. The CDR3 loop is CASSQYGQDYGYTF. The CDR3, as DNA: TGCGCCAGCAGCCAATACGGACAGGACTATGGCTACACCTTC.

This clonotype was counted ten times or more. The CDR3 sequence: CASSLWPLAGQGAEAFF. In nucleotides, the CDR3 is TGCGCCAGCAGCTTGTGGCCCCTCGCCGGACAGGGGGCTGAAGCTTTCTTT. The chain carries TRBV5-1 and TRBJ1-1; 10 bases align to TRBD1. CDR1 SGHRS and CDR2 YFSETQ come from the germline V gene. This CDR3 spans 17 amino acids. J was trimmed by 6 bases and V by 1 base; bases with no gene match: 12. Full variable domain (rest looked up from reference TRBV5-1 and TRBJ1-1): KAGVTQTPRYLIKTRGQQVTLSCSPISGHRSVSWYQQTPGQGLQFLFEYFSETQRNKGNFPGRFSGRQFSNSRSEMNVSTLELGDSALYLCASSLWPLAGQGAEAFFGQGTRLTVV.

Of note for this clonotype: Possible read error: a much larger clone is one base away. The V and J genes are TRBV30 and TRBJ1-1, with 7 bases aligning to TRBD1. Germline CDR1 reads GTSNPN; CDR2 reads SVGIG (reference sequence). Trimming at V came to 8 bases and at J to 4 bases, leaving 10 bases not matched to a gene. CDR3 size: 13 residues. The CDR3 nucleotides are TGTGCCGGAGGCTCGACAGGGCGCACTGAAGCTTTCTTT. This codes for CAGGSTGRTEAFF.

Regarding this clonotype: Being one base from a much bigger clone, this may be a read error. The chain recombines TRBV4-3 with TRBJ2-2; D is ambiguous. The length of the CDR3 is 13 residues. From germline, CDR1 is LGHNA and CDR2 YSLEER. Trimming pared 8 bases from V and 2 bases from J, leaving 9 bases between. In nucleotides, the CDR3 is TGCGCCAGCCAAGGGCTAAACACCGGGGAGCTGTTTTTT. It codes for CASQGLNTGELFF.

The rearrangement links TRBV20-1 to TRBJ1-5; tentative D call: TRBD1 (5 bases). This CDR3 comprises 20 residues. V gave up 3 bases and J gave up 0 bases, with 27 bases separating them. Looked up from germline, CDR1 is DFQATT and CDR2 is SNEGSKA (reference sequence). The CDR3 spells CSASPRDAATKIYSNQPQHF. The CDR3 nucleotides read TGCAGTGCTAGCCCCCGGGACGCAGCTACGAAAATTTATAGCAATCAGCCCCAGCATTTT.

This chain links TRBV27 with TRBJ2-7; 11 bases are a match to TRBD2. Germline CDR1 MNHEY, CDR2 SMNVEV (reference sequence). Trimming removed 7 bases from V and 2 bases from J; junction bases left unmatched: 7. CDR3 size: 15 residues. The CDR3 coding sequence is TGTGCCAGCACCCCGATAGCGGGGGGGCCCTACGAGCAGTACTTC. As protein: CASTPIAGGPYEQYF.

This clonotype has just one count. A single base separates this from a much larger clone, so it may be a read error. Here the CDR3 DNA reads TGTGCCAGCAGCGTCCGACAGAGCTCCTACGAGCAGTACTTC. Its protein is CASSVRQSSYEQYF. The chain carries TRBV5-3 and TRBJ2-7; tentatively, D is TRBD1 (5 bases). TRBV5-3 is recorded as an ORF, its role being uncertain. Trimming stripped 8 bases from V and 0 bases from J, with 15 bases between. This CDR3 has 14 residues.